The 20 T cell receptor beta chains listed next were all sequenced from one sample in a study of blood T cell repertoires in COVID-19. Assay: immunoSEQ multiplex PCR; the TCRdb copy retains only in-frame clones and omits some. Of 140,000 or so clones listed, roughly 80% are singletons. What was sequenced was PBMCs or T cells enriched from blood (not recorded which). The source is a woman between 40 and 55 years old who had recovered from COVID-19.

This clone appeared a single time. The chain uses TRBV6-7 and TRBJ1-1; D unresolved. Being an ORF, TRBV6-7 has a function that is uncertain. The CDR3 is 12 amino acids. Trimming shortened V by 11 bases and J by 1 base, and 11 bases separated the two germline ends. The CDR3 here is CASLRGNTEAFF. In DNA, the CDR3 is TGTGCCTCCTTGAGAGGGAACACTGAAGCTTTCTTT.

The rearrangement links TRBV5-1 to TRBJ2-2, with 8 bases lining up with TRBD2. V shed 5 bases and J 6 bases; nucleotides not matched to a gene: 6. Germline lookup yields CDR1 SGHRS and CDR2 YFSETQ. The CDR3 has 14 residues. The CDR3 here is CASRPSGGSGELFF. The CDR3 DNA reads TGCGCCAGCAGACCAAGCGGGGGATCCGGGGAGCTGTTTTTT.

This clone was seen more than once but under ten times. This chain uses TRBV15 with TRBJ1-5, with D uncertain. From germline, CDR1 is LNHNV and CDR2 YYDKDF (reference sequence). V dropped 0 bases and J dropped 2 bases, with 11 bases sitting between them. There are 16 residues in the CDR3. The CDR3 reads CATSRDKAGGNQPQHF. DNA of the CDR3: TGTGCCACCAGCAGAGATAAGGCTGGAGGCAATCAGCCCCAGCATTTT.

This clone was found once. The chain is built from TRBV5-6 and TRBJ2-1; TRBD2 aligns across 7 bases. J lost 2 bases, V lost 0 bases, and 8 bases had no gene match. Germline V gene sequence: CDR1 SGHDT, CDR2 YYEEEE. This CDR3 spans 17 amino acids. The CDR3 is CASSLEGGPGAYNEQFF. DNA for the CDR3: TGTGCCAGCAGCTTGGAGGGAGGGCCCGGAGCCTACAATGAGCAGTTCTTC.

This rearrangement joins TRBV10-1 to TRBJ2-2; 7 bases map to TRBD2. The CDR3 contains 14 residues. After removal of 2 bases from V and 4 bases from J, the junction contained 1 base not matched to a gene. The germline V gene encodes CDR1 WNHNN and CDR2 SYGVQD (reference sequence). The CDR3 is CASSEGRATGELFF. The CDR3 region has the DNA TGCGCCAGCAGTGAGGGGAGGGCCACCGGGGAGCTGTTTTTT.

The chain uses TRBV5-4 and TRBJ1-3; 9 bases map to TRBD1. The V segment lost 6 bases and the J segment 4 bases; nucleotides outside the gene matches: 5. Germline CDR1 SGHNT, CDR2 YYREEE (reference sequence). CDR3 length: 14 residues. The CDR3, as DNA: TGTGCCAGCAACCTACAGGGGGCCGGAAACACCATATATTTT. This gives the protein CASNLQGAGNTIYF.

This sequence joins TRBV27 and TRBJ1-1, with 9 bases identical to TRBD1. This CDR3 is 16 amino acids long. Looked up from germline, CDR1 is MNHEY and CDR2 is SMNVEV (reference sequence). V lost 6 bases, J lost 0 bases, and 8 bases stayed unmatched. The CDR3 reads CASRRGTGKLNTEAFF. The CDR3 DNA sequence: TGTGCCAGCAGGCGAGGGACAGGGAAATTGAACACTGAAGCTTTCTTT.

V is TRBV5-1 and J is TRBJ1-4; 7 bases align to TRBD1. The CDR3 has 13 amino acids. CDR1 is SGHRS, CDR2 YFSETQ, per germline. Trimming at V came to 4 bases and at J to 6 bases, leaving 3 bases not matched to a gene. The CDR3 spells CASSTGQDEKLFF. The CDR3 DNA reads TGCGCCAGCAGCACTGGACAGGATGAAAAACTGTTTTTT. The variable domain in full, completed from reference TRBV5-1 and TRBJ1-4, reads KAGVTQTPRYLIKTRGQQVTLSCSPISGHRSVSWYQQTPGQGLQFLFEYFSETQRNKGNFPGRFSGRQFSNSRSEMNVSTLELGDSALYLCASSTGQDEKLFFGSGTQLSVL.

J is TRBJ1-1 and V is TRBV12-3 or TRBV12-4; possibly TRBD1 for D (5 bases). Deletions cut 10 bases from V and 0 bases from J, with 12 bases between. There are 13 residues in the CDR3. The CDR3 spells CAISRVMNTEAFF. For the CDR3, the DNA is TGTGCCATCTCCAGGGTCATGAACACTGAAGCTTTCTTT.

V and J are TRBV3-1 (or the pseudogene TRBV3-2) and TRBJ1-2; TRBD1 matches at 11 bases. V shed 6 bases, J shed 7 bases, and the junction held 7 bases outside the gene matches. From germline, CDR1 is LGHDT and CDR2 YNNKEL (reference sequence). This CDR3 comprises 14 residues. This CDR3 is CASSFGQGAPGYTF. CDR3 DNA sequence: TGTGCCAGCAGTTTTGGACAGGGGGCGCCTGGCTACACCTTC.

The V call is TRBV11-2, the J call TRBJ2-5; 9 nucleotides match TRBD2. The CDR3 sequence is 16 residues long. The V gene end was trimmed by 1 base and the J gene end by 6 bases; junction bases not matched to a gene: 9. Germline CDR1 SGHAT, CDR2 FQNNGV. The CDR3 coding sequence is TGTGCCAGCAGCTTAGGCGCGAGCGGGGGGACTAAGACCCAGTACTTC. Protein: CASSLGASGGTKTQYF.

This chain links TRBV5-6 with TRBJ1-2; D is perhaps TRBD1 (5 bases). V lost 2 bases and J lost 3, with 8 bases in between. This CDR3 is built from 13 residues. The V gene's germline CDR1 is SGHDT and CDR2 YYEEEE. The CDR3 region is CASSLGDYYGYTF. The CDR3, as DNA: TGTGCCAGCAGCTTAGGGGATTACTATGGCTACACCTTC.

The chain employs TRBV7-9 and TRBJ1-4; TRBD1 matches 7 bases. After removal of 5 bases from V and 6 bases from J, the junction contained 9 bases not matched to a gene. Germline V gene lookup returns CDR1 SEHNR and CDR2 FQNEAQ (reference sequence). The CDR3 runs to 15 residues. CDR3 DNA sequence: TGTGCCAGCAGCCGGTGGGACAGTACCGATGAAAAACTGTTTTTT. It codes for CASSRWDSTDEKLFF.

The chain combines TRBV7-9 with TRBJ2-7, with D perhaps matching TRBD2 (5 bases). Germline values: CDR1 SEHNR, CDR2 FQNEAQ (reference sequence). V shed 0 bases and J shed 5 bases, with 11 bases lying between them. CDR3 length equals 14 residues. The CDR3: CASSLAGIHDEQYF. In DNA, the CDR3 is TGTGCCAGCAGCTTAGCCGGGATCCATGACGAGCAGTACTTC.

The rearrangement uses TRBV7-9 and TRBJ2-1, with 8 bases that match TRBD1. Germline V gives CDR1 SEHNR, CDR2 FQNEAQ (reference sequence). V was clipped by 5 bases and J by 3 bases; unmatched bases: 9. This CDR3 region has 16 residues. The chain's CDR3 is CASSAPGTGDYNEQFF. In nucleotides, the CDR3 is TGTGCCAGCAGCGCCCCCGGGACAGGTGACTACAATGAGCAGTTCTTC.

The chain has TRBV19 and TRBJ1-2; D is unclear. V was clipped by 6 bases and J by 3 bases, with 8 bases between them. The CDR3 spans 12 residues. The germline CDR1 and CDR2 sequences are LNHDA and SQIVND (reference sequence). This chain's CDR3 is CASSSGYYGYTF. The CDR3 DNA sequence: TGTGCCAGTAGCAGTGGCTACTATGGCTACACCTTC.

This rearrangement joins TRBV7-2 to TRBJ1-6; D is undetermined. The germline V and J ends were trimmed by 3 bases and 4 bases, with 10 bases remaining between them. CDR3 size: 15 residues. Germline assignment: CDR1 SGHTA and CDR2 FQGNSA. The CDR3 protein is CASSLGDSYNSPLHF. The CDR3 nucleotides are TGTGCCAGCAGCTTGGGCGATTCTTATAATTCACCCCTCCACTTT.

This clone has just one count. The V and J genes are TRBV9 and TRBJ1-1; 7 bases line up with TRBD1. Germline V lookup: CDR1 SGDLS, CDR2 YYNGEE. V trimming: 7 bases; J trimming: 3 bases; junction bases outside the gene matches: 3. CDR3 length: 12 amino acids. CDR3 region: CASSRGDTEAFF. The CDR3 region has the DNA TGTGCCAGCTCCAGGGGGGACACTGAAGCTTTCTTT.

This clone was detected only a few times. The chain is built from TRBV6-5 and TRBJ2-7; D remains ambiguous. This CDR3 spans 11 amino acids. Per germline, CDR1 MNHEY and CDR2 SVGAGI. Trimming took off 7 bases at V and 4 bases at J, with 8 bases between the two ends. The CDR3: CASTLEYEQYF. CDR3 in DNA: TGTGCCAGCACCCTGGAGTACGAGCAGTACTTC.

In this sample, this clone turned up a few times. This chain connects TRBV4-1 to TRBJ2-7; 8 bases line up with TRBD1. The CDR3 loop spans 15 amino acids. V shed 1 base, J shed 2 bases, and the junction held 4 bases outside the gene matches. The V gene's germline CDR1 is MGHRA and CDR2 YSYEKL. Here the CDR3 reads CASSQVLDRAYEQYF. CDR3 nucleotide sequence: TGCGCCAGCAGCCAAGTCCTGGACAGGGCCTACGAGCAGTACTTC.